Detailed here is one T cell receptor (beta chain). This sample stems from a study of control samples from healthy donors and cancer patients. Profiled with immunoSEQ multiplex PCR; TCRdb holds only in-frame clones, not every one. The sample consists of about 110,000 clones, roughly nine tenths of them appearing once. Germline V gives CDR1 MDHEN, CDR2 SYDVKM. Trimming stripped 4 bases from V and 7 bases from J, with 8 bases between. There are 12 residues in the CDR3. The clonotype originates from a human donor in good health. The donor label of this sample is uncertain. Source material: blood. This chain connects TRBV28 to TRBJ1-5, with unresolved D. As DNA, the CDR3 is TGTGCCAGCAGTTCCCCCCGGCAGCCCCAGCATTTT. Translation: CASSSPRQPQHF.